This T cell receptor (beta chain) was sequenced during a study of blood T cells in healthy people across ages. A J-beta primer mix and a sample-barcoded 5' primer were used in a second PCR of roughly 6 to 11 cycles. Every molecule of cDNA carried a tag from a template-switch adaptor with 12 random nucleotides. Every individual sample yielded 2.5 million or more paired-end reads (each containing CDR3). TCRdb re-derived calls from the 5' RACE reads in MiXCR, one entry per CDR3 protein. The profile shows 800,000 to 950,000 distinct CDR3 sequences, about 27% of them singletons. This clonotype has only a few counts. The CDR3 spans 16 residues. V lost 0 bases and J 0 bases, leaving 12 bases between the germline ends. CDR1 GTSNPN and CDR2 SVGIG come from the germline V gene (reference sequence). These data are also associated with another study on T cells of mothers and their children. That source adds: Pairs that are related and pairs that are unrelated have TCR recombination output shaped similarly by thymic selection.

The material sequenced was blood. The source of this sequence is a woman in her 40s in good health. The rearrangement joins TRBV30 to TRBJ2-1; D is possibly TRBD1 (5 bases). The CDR3 DNA is TGTGCCTGGAGTGTACGGCTAGGGGACTCCTACAATGAGCAGTTCTTC. Translation gives CAWSVRLGDSYNEQFF. Looking up the rest from reference TRBV30 and TRBJ2-1 gives the full variable domain: SQTIHQWPATLVQPVGSPLSLECTVEGTSNPNLYWYRQAAGRGLQLLFYSVGIGQISSEVPQNLSASRPQDRQFILSSKKLLLSDSGFYLCAWSVRLGDSYNEQFFGPGTRLTVL.